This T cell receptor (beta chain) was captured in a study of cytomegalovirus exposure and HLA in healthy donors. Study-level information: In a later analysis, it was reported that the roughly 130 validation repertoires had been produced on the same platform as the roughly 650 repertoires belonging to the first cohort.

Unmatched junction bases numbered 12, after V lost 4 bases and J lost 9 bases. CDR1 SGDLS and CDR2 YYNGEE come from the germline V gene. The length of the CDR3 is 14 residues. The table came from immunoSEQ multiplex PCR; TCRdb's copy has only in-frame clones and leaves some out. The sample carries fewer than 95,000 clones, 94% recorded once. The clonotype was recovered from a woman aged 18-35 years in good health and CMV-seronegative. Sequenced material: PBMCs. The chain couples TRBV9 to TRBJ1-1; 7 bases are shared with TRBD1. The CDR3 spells CASSPSDRAQQAFF. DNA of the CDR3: TGTGCCAGCAGCCCCAGTGACAGGGCGCAGCAAGCTTTCTTT.